The 30 T cell receptor beta chains listed next were all sequenced from one sample in a study of neurological immune-mediated disorders. Using its own MiXCR run on the 5' RACE reads, TCRdb lists one record per CDR3 protein. This sample carries roughly 65,000 distinct CDR3 sequences, over 4% of them seen once, and the ten largest clones take about 2.6%. The sample taken for sequencing was PBMCs. The source is a man in his fifties or sixties with multiple sclerosis.

This clonotype was seen repeatedly, ten times or more. This chain connects TRBV7-2 to TRBJ1-2; D remains ambiguous. The CDR3 spans 13 residues. Germline assignment: CDR1 SGHTA and CDR2 FQGNSA. The germline V and J ends were trimmed by 4 bases and 4 bases, with 10 bases remaining between them. This CDR3 reads CASSSGPVYGYTF. The CDR3 DNA follows: TGTGCCAGCAGCTCCGGGCCTGTCTATGGCTACACCTTC.

This clonotype has at least ten counts. V and J are TRBV7-9 and TRBJ1-2, with 11 bases fitting TRBD1. Per germline, CDR1 SEHNR and CDR2 FQNEAQ (reference sequence). V lost 2 bases, J lost 8 bases, and 4 bases stayed unmatched. This CDR3 region has 14 residues. The CDR3 bases are TGTGCCAGCAGCTTATCCGGGACAGGGGGAGGCTACACCTTC. This gives the protein CASSLSGTGGGYTF.

This clonotype showed up many times. V and J are TRBV7-9 and TRBJ2-3; tentatively, D is TRBD1 (6 bases). The CDR3 is made up of 14 amino acids. The germline V and J ends were trimmed by 8 bases and 3 bases, with 15 bases remaining between them. CDR1 and CDR2 from the germline V gene are SEHNR and FQNEAQ (reference sequence). This chain's CDR3 is CASLNRVRTDTQYF. CDR3 DNA sequence: TGTGCCAGCCTAAACAGGGTCCGGACAGATACGCAGTATTTT.

This clonotype has just a few counts. J is TRBJ2-7 and V is TRBV28, with 11 bases matching TRBD1. With V trimmed by 4 bases and J by 7 bases, 9 bases remained unmatched. The CDR3 consists of 15 residues. Germline CDR1 and CDR2: MDHEN and SYDVKM. CDR3 residues: CASSYPGQGAKEQYV. CDR3 bases: TGTGCCAGCAGTTATCCTGGACAGGGGGCTAAAGAGCAGTACGTC.

This clonotype was recorded a few times. This sequence joins TRBV7-2 and TRBJ1-2, with TRBD1 identical over 7 bases. Germline CDR1 reads SGHTA; CDR2 reads FQGNSA. J lost 5 bases, V lost 2 bases, and 11 bases had no gene match. CDR3 size: 16 residues. The CDR3 sequence is CASSLHAGTAEYGYTF. CDR3 DNA sequence: TGTGCCAGCAGCTTACACGCCGGGACAGCTGAGTATGGCTACACCTTC.

This clonotype has at least ten counts. The chain joins TRBV9 to TRBJ1-2; D not certain. The CDR3 is 13 amino acids. Between the trimmed V and J ends, which lost 1 base and 2 bases, there was a span of 6 bases. Germline V gene data show CDR1 as SGDLS and CDR2 as YYNGEE. The CDR3 spells CASSVTENYGYTF. CDR3 in DNA: TGTGCCAGCAGCGTAACCGAGAACTATGGCTACACCTTC.

This clonotype was seen repeatedly, ten times or more. The V gene is TRBV12-3 or TRBV12-4, the J gene TRBJ1-1, with TRBD1 as a possible D gene (5 bases). CDR3 length: 14 residues. V dropped 6 bases and J dropped 0 bases, with 11 bases sitting between them. CDR3 nucleotides: TGTGCCAGCAGACGCGGGACGGTGAACACTGAAGCTTTCTTT. Translated, it gives CASRRGTVNTEAFF.

Many counts were recorded for this clonotype. The chain is built from TRBV20-1 and TRBJ2-5, with 7 bases lining up with TRBD1. Per germline, CDR1 DFQATT and CDR2 SNEGSKA (reference sequence). This CDR3 has 14 amino acids. The ends lost 3 bases at V and 1 base at J; junction bases unmatched: 5. CDR3 region: CSASIGTVQETQYF. The CDR3 DNA follows: TGCAGTGCTAGCATTGGGACAGTCCAAGAGACCCAGTACTTC.

This clonotype has at least ten counts. The chain has TRBV11-2 and TRBJ2-3, with D tentatively TRBD2 (6 bases). The CDR3 has 14 residues. V shed 2 bases and J shed 6 bases, with 12 bases lying between them. CDR1 and CDR2 from the germline V gene are SGHAT and FQNNGV. CDR3 region: CASSLLSGGDTQYF. CDR3 sequence (DNA): TGTGCCAGCAGCTTACTTTCCGGGGGTGATACGCAGTATTTT. The complete variable domain, with remaining parts taken from reference TRBV11-2 and TRBJ2-3, reads EAGVAQSPRYKIIEKRQSVAFWCNPISGHATLYWYQQILGQGPKLLIQFQNNGVVDDSQLPKDRFSAERLKGVDSTLKIQPAKLEDSAVYLCASSLLSGGDTQYFGPGTRLTVL.

This clonotype was counted at least ten times. The chain recombines TRBV11-2 with TRBJ2-1; a weak D match, TRBD2 (6 bases). Trimming pared 0 bases from V and 2 bases from J, leaving 11 bases between. This CDR3 spans 16 amino acids. Per the germline V gene, CDR1 is SGHAT and CDR2 is FQNNGV. In DNA, the CDR3 is TGTGCCAGCAGCTTAGAGCGGGGACCAACCTACAATGAGCAGTTCTTC. It translates to CASSLERGPTYNEQFF.

This clonotype showed up many times. This chain joins TRBV7-2 and TRBJ2-1, with a tentative D call TRBD2 (5 bases). V was shortened by 5 bases and J by 9 bases, with 14 bases between the two germline ends. Germline V lookup: CDR1 SGHTA, CDR2 FQGNSA. This CDR3 region has 13 residues. CDR3 region: CASSPPQRIEQFF. The CDR3 nucleotides read TGTGCCAGCAGCCCCCCCCAGCGGATTGAGCAGTTCTTC.

This sequence joins TRBV19 and TRBJ2-5, with D possibly TRBD1 on 5 matching bases. CDR1 is LNHDA, CDR2 SQIVND, per germline (reference sequence). CDR3 size: 12 residues. Trimming removed 4 bases at V and 10 bases at J, with 13 bases between. Here the CDR3 DNA reads TGTGCCAGTAGTAGTGAAACAGGTATCCAGTACTTC. It encodes CASSSETGIQYF.

The sample holds many counts of this clonotype. The rearrangement joins TRBV20-1 to TRBJ2-3; perhaps TRBD2 as D (6 bases). The CDR3 sequence is 14 residues long. V was trimmed by 3 bases and J by 4 bases, leaving 14 bases between them. Looked up from germline, CDR1 is DFQATT and CDR2 is SNEGSKA (reference sequence). CDR3 amino acids: CSASRDFSADTQYF. In DNA form, the CDR3 reads TGCAGTGCTAGTAGGGACTTTTCGGCAGATACGCAGTATTTT.

Many counts were recorded for this clonotype. The chain couples TRBV20-1 to TRBJ2-5; 12 bases map to TRBD2. Losses at the gene ends were 0 bases for V and 2 bases for J; bases not matched to a gene: 13. CDR3 length: 19 amino acids. Per the germline V gene, CDR1 is DFQATT and CDR2 is SNEGSKA (reference sequence). The chain's CDR3 is CSARDRSLAGGPQQETQYF. In DNA form, the CDR3 reads TGCAGTGCTAGAGACCGATCACTAGCGGGGGGCCCGCAGCAAGAGACCCAGTACTTC.

This clonotype was seen many times. As DNA, the CDR3 is TGTGCCAGCAGCGCCCAGCGTTTCTACGAGCAGTACTTC. Translating it yields CASSAQRFYEQYF. V is TRBV7-6 and J is TRBJ2-7; no firm D call. V lost 5 bases, J lost 3 bases, and 11 bases lay in between. Germline V CDR1 and CDR2: SGHVS, FNYEAQ. The CDR3 is 13 residues long.

In the case of this clonotype: Compared with germline, one end of the junction differs, possibly owing to a read error. The genes are TRBV6-6 and TRBJ1-3; D is undetermined. Germline CDR1 is MNHNY and CDR2 is SVGAGI (reference sequence). The CDR3 is made up of 16 amino acids. The CDR3 bases are TGTGCCAGCAGTTACTCGATACTGGGTTCTGGAAAAACCATATATTTT. Its translation: CASSYSILGSGKTIYF.

This clonotype was counted ten times or more. This rearrangement joins TRBV3-1 to TRBJ1-5, with D perhaps matching TRBD1 (6 bases). The CDR3 length is 18 residues. Trimming cost V 4 bases and J 2 bases, with 21 bases left between them. Germline lookup yields CDR1 LGHDT and CDR2 YNNKEL (reference sequence). The CDR3 spells CASSPTGRGGFGNQPQHF. The CDR3 nucleotides read TGTGCCAGCAGCCCTACGGGCAGGGGCGGTTTCGGCAATCAGCCCCAGCATTTT. The variable domain in full, with the rest retrieved from reference TRBV3-1 and TRBJ1-5, is DTAVSQTPKYLVTQMGNDKSIKCEQNLGHDTMYWYKQDSKKFLKIMFSYNNKELIINETVPNRFSPKSPDKAHLNLHINSLELGDSAVYFCASSPTGRGGFGNQPQHFGDGTRLSIL.

This clonotype has only one observation. A much more abundant neighbour one base away suggests this may be a read error. The gene calls are TRBV10-2 and TRBJ1-4; no firm D call. Germline CDR1 reads WSHSY; CDR2 reads SAAADI. The CDR3 has 14 amino acids. V was cut by 2 bases and J by 5 bases, with 9 bases left in between. The CDR3 protein is CASSERTENEKLFF. The CDR3 DNA reads TGCGCCAGCAGTGAGCGGACCGAGAATGAAAAACTGTTTTTT.

This clonotype was seen at least ten times. This chain connects TRBV5-1 to TRBJ1-1; D perhaps matches TRBD1 (5 bases). Between the trimmed V and J ends, which lost 3 bases and 3 bases, there was a span of 18 bases. This CDR3 region has 16 residues. The germline gives CDR1 SGHRS, CDR2 YFSETQ. In DNA form, the CDR3 reads TGCGCCAGCAGCTCTTACCAGGGTTTGTGGGACACTGAAGCTTTCTTT. Encoded protein: CASSSYQGLWDTEAFF.

The sample holds many counts of this clonotype. J is TRBJ2-7 and V is TRBV3-1; 9 bases map to TRBD1. Germline trimming cut 0 bases from V and 5 bases from J; bases unmatched to any gene: 2. The CDR3 loop spans 14 amino acids. Per the germline V gene, CDR1 is LGHDT and CDR2 is YNNKEL (reference sequence). CDR3 sequence reads: CASSQEGQGHEQYV. As DNA, the CDR3 is TGTGCCAGCAGCCAAGAAGGACAGGGGCACGAGCAGTACGTC.

This clonotype has a count of ten or more. J is TRBJ1-3 and V is TRBV6-6, with TRBD1 matching over 7 bases. CDR1 and CDR2 from the germline V gene are MNHNY and SVGAGI (reference sequence). The CDR3 contains 15 residues. With V trimmed by 2 bases and J by 1 base, 2 bases remained unmatched. This CDR3 reads CASSYQGVSGNTIYF. The CDR3 bases are TGTGCCAGCAGTTACCAGGGGGTATCTGGAAACACCATATATTTT.

There are many counts of this clonotype. The chain joins TRBV20-1 to TRBJ1-5, with 7 bases lining up with TRBD1. The CDR3 consists of 13 residues. With V trimmed by 2 bases and J by 6 bases, 4 bases remained unmatched. Germline assignment: CDR1 DFQATT and CDR2 SNEGSKA (reference sequence). CDR3 loop: CSARSQGGQPQHF. For the CDR3, the DNA is TGCAGTGCTAGATCTCAGGGGGGTCAGCCCCAGCATTTT.

This clonotype was seen a handful of times. The genes are TRBV4-1 and TRBJ2-5; D uncertain. CDR1 is MGHRA and CDR2 is YSYEKL in the germline V gene. CDR3 size: 14 residues. The ends were cut back, 3 bases at V and 5 bases at J, with 13 bases in the middle. In DNA form, the CDR3 reads TGCGCCAGCAGCCATCTTAGAGCTCCCGAGACCCAGTACTTC. Its translation is CASSHLRAPETQYF.

The sample holds many counts of this clonotype. The gene calls are TRBV5-1 and TRBJ1-1; D is ambiguous. The CDR3 totals 15 residues. The V and J ends lost 5 bases and 0 bases respectively, with 14 bases between them. From germline, CDR1 is SGHRS and CDR2 YFSETQ. This CDR3 is CASSSYEWVNTEAFF. CDR3 DNA sequence: TGCGCCAGCAGTTCATACGAGTGGGTGAACACTGAAGCTTTCTTT.

This clonotype was seen only a few times. It may be a read error: a sequence one base away is much more abundant. The chain uses TRBV14 and TRBJ1-1; D unclear. V lost 4 bases and J 7 bases, leaving 13 bases between the germline ends. This CDR3 is 13 amino acids long. Germline lookup yields CDR1 SGHDN and CDR2 FVKESK. The CDR3 spells CASSPERPGEAFF. The CDR3 coding sequence is TGTGCCAGCAGCCCCGAACGCCCGGGTGAAGCTTTCTTT.

This clonotype was observed at least ten times. The chain has TRBV20-1 and TRBJ2-7; the match to TRBD2 covers 7 bases. V dropped 2 bases and J dropped 3; count of bases not matched to a gene: 7. The germline gives CDR1 DFQATT, CDR2 SNEGSKA (reference sequence). The CDR3 is made up of 14 amino acids. Here the CDR3 DNA reads TGCAGTGCTAGACGGACGGGGGGTCACTACGAGCAGTACGTC. As protein: CSARRTGGHYEQYV.

This clonotype was counted at least ten times. The chain carries TRBV12-3 or TRBV12-4 and TRBJ2-7; 7 bases map to TRBD1. The CDR3 loop spans 15 amino acids. J lost 4 bases, V lost 8 bases, and 14 bases had no gene match. CDR3 in DNA: TGTGCCAGCCTTAGTTCCACAGGGGCGATATACGAGCAGTACTTC. Protein: CASLSSTGAIYEQYF.

This clonotype was counted at least ten times. This CDR3 is CASSLEGFHGTDTQYF. The DNA for the CDR3 is TGTGCCAGCAGCCTAGAGGGGTTCCACGGCACAGATACGCAGTATTTT. This sequence joins TRBV9 and TRBJ2-3; either TRBD1 or TRBD2 may fit D (5 bases each). CDR1 is SGDLS and CDR2 is YYNGEE in the germline V gene. There are 16 residues in the CDR3. The V gene lost 4 bases and the J gene lost 1 base, with 16 bases spanning the gap.

This clonotype was counted at least ten times. This sequence joins TRBV9 and TRBJ1-2; D is ambiguous. The length of the CDR3 is 16 residues. Per the germline V gene, CDR1 is SGDLS and CDR2 is YYNGEE. The V end was cut by 4 bases, the J end by 2 bases, with 18 bases between. CDR3 bases: TGTGCCAGCAGCCCGGACTCAGACATCTACAACTATGGCTACACCTTC. This codes for CASSPDSDIYNYGYTF.

Ten or more counts support this clonotype. The V and J genes are TRBV5-1 and TRBJ2-5, with D possibly being TRBD2 (5 bases). From germline, CDR1 is SGHRS and CDR2 YFSETQ. Trimming took 3 bases from V and 3 from J, leaving 9 bases between them. This CDR3 region has 13 residues. The CDR3 here is CASSWTGEETQYF. The CDR3 DNA reads as TGCGCCAGCAGCTGGACTGGAGAAGAGACCCAGTACTTC.